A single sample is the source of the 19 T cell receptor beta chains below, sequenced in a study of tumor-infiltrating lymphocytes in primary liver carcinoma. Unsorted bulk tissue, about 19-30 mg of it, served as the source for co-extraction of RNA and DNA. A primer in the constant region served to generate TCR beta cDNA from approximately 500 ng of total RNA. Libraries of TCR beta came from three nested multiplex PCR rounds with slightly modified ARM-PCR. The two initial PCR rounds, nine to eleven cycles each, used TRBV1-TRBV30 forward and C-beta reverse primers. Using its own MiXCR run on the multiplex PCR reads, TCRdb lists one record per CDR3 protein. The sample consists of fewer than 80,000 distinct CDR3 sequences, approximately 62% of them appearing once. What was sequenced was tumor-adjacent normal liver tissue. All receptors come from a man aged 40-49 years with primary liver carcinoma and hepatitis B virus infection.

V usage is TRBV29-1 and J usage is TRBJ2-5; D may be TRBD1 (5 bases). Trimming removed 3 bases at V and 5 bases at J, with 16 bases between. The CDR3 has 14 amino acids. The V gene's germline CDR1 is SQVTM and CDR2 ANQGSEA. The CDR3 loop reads CSVDDVGQGETQYF. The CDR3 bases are TGCAGCGTTGATGATGTCGGACAAGGTGAGACCCAGTACTTC.

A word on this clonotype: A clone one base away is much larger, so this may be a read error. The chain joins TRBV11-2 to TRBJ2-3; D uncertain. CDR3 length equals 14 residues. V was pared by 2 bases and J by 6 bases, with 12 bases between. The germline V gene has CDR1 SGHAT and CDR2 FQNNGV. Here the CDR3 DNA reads TGTGCCAGCAGCTTAAACCTACAAGGGGATACGCAGTATTTT. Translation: CASSLNLQGDTQYF. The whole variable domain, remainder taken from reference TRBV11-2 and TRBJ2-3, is EAGVAQSPRYKIIEKRQSVAFWCNPISGHATLYWYQQILGQGPKLLIQFQNNGVVDDSQLPKDRFSAERLKGVDSTLKIQPAKLEDSAVYLCASSLNLQGDTQYFGPGTRLTVL.

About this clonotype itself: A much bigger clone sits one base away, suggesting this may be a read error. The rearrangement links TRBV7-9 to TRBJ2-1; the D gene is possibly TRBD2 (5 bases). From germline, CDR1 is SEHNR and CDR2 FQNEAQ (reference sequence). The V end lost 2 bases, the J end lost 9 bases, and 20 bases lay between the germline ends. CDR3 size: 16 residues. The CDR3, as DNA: TGTGCCAGCAGCTTACAAGAACTAGTGGAAAGCCGTGAGCAGTTCTTC. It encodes CASSLQELVESREQFF.

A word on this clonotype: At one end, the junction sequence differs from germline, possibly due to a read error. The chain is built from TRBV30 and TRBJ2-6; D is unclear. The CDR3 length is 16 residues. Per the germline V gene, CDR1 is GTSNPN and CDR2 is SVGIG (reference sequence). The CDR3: CAWGVLPISGANVLTF. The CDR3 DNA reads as TGTGCCTGGGGTGTACTGCCGATCTCTGGGGCCAACGTCCTGACTTTC.

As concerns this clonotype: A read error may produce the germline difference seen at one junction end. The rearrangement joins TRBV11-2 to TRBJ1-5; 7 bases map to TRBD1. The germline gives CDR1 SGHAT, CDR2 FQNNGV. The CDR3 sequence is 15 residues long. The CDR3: CACSLEIGGNRPQHF. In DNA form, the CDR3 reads TGTGCCTGCAGCTTAGAGATAGGGGGCAATCGGCCCCAGCATTTT.

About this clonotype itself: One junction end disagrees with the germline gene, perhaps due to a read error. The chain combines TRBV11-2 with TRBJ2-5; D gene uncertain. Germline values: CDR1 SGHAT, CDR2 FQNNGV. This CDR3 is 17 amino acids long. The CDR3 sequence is CVSSLEPGMVLEETQYF. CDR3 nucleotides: TGTGTCAGCAGCTTAGAGCCGGGTATGGTGTTAGAAGAGACCCAGTACTTC.

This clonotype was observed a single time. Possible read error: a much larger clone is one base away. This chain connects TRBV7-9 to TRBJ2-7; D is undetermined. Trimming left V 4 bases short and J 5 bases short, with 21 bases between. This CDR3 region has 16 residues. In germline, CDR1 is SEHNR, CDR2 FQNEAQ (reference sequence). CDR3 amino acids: CASSSLTGLRLDEQYF. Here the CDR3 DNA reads TGTGCCAGCAGCTCACTTACTGGCTTGAGGCTTGACGAGCAGTACTTC.

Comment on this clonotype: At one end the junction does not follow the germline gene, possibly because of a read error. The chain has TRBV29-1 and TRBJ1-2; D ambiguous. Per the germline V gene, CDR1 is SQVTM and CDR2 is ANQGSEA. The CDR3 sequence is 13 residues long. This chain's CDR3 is CRVPAASADGYIF. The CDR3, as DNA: TGCAGGGTTCCAGCGGCCTCGGCGGACGGCTACATCTTC.

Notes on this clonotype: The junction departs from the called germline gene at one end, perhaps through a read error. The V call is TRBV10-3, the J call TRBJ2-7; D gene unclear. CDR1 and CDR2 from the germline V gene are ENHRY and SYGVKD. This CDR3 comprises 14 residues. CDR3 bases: TGTGGCATCAGTGAGACCCCCGGTTACTACGAGCAGTACTTC. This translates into CGISETPGYYEQYF.

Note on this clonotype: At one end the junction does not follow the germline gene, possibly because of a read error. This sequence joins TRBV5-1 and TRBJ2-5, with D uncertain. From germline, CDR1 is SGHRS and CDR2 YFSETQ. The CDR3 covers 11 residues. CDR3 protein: CASSFGETQNF. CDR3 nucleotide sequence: TGTGCCAGCAGCTTCGGAGAGACCCAGAACTTC.

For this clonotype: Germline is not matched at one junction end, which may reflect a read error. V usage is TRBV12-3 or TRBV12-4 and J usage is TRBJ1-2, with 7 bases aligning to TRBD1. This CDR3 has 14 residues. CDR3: CAGLGTVGHYDYTF. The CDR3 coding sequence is TGTGCCGGGCTCGGGACAGTGGGGCACTATGACTACACCTTC.

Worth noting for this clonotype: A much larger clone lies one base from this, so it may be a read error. The CDR3 DNA reads TGTGCCACCAGTGATTCGAGGACAGGGTTGGGCTACGAGCAGTACTTC. Its translation: CATSDSRTGLGYEQYF. V usage is TRBV24-1 and J usage is TRBJ2-7; 8 bases are shared with TRBD1. This CDR3 is built from 16 residues. With 2 bases clipped from V and 3 bases from J, the junction kept 8 bases outside the gene matches. The V gene's germline CDR1 is KGHDR and CDR2 SFDVKD.

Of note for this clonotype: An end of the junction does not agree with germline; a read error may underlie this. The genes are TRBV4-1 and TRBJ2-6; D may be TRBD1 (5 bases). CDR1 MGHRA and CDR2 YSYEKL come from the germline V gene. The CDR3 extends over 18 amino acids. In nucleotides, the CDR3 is TGCGCCAGCAGTCGAGGTATCCTCGAATTGTCTGGGGCCAACGTCCTGATTTTC. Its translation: CASSRGILELSGANVLIF.

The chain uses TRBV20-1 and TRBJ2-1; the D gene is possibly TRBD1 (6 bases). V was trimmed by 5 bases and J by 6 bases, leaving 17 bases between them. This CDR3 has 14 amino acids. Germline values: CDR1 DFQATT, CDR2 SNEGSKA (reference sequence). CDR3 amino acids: CSACSTGISNEQFF. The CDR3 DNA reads TGCAGTGCTTGCTCTACAGGGATAAGCAATGAGCAGTTCTTC.

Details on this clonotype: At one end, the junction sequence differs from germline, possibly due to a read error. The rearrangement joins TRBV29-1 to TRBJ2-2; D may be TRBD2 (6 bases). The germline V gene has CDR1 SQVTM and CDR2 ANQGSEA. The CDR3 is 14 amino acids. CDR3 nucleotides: TGCAGTGTGGCCCGTGCGGGGAACACCGGGGAGATGTTTTTT. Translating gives CSVARAGNTGEMFF.

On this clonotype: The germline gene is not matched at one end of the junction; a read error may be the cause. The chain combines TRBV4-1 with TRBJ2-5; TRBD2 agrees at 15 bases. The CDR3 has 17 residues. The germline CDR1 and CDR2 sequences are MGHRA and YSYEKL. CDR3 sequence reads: CASSRGLAGGRGETLYF. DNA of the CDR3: TGCGCCAGCAGCCGAGGACTAGCGGGAGGGAGGGGAGAGACCCTGTACTTC.

This CDR3 reads CASSQRLAGALQFF. CDR3 coding DNA: TGTGCCAGCAGCCAGAGACTAGCGGGAGCGCTGCAGTTCTTC. The V gene is TRBV11-1, the J gene TRBJ2-1, with 12 bases identical to TRBD2. CDR1 is SGHAT, CDR2 FQDESV, per germline (reference sequence). J lost 12 bases, V lost 5 bases, and 8 bases had no gene match. This CDR3 region has 14 residues.

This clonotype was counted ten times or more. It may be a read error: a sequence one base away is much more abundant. The CDR3 DNA reads as TGTGCCAGCAGCCGGACACTGGTTTCACCCTTCCACTTT. Its translation: CASSRTLVSPFHF. The chain recombines TRBV11-1 with TRBJ1-6, with a weak D call TRBD1 (5 bases). CDR1 is SGHAT and CDR2 is FQDESV in the germline V gene (reference sequence). The length of the CDR3 is 13 residues.

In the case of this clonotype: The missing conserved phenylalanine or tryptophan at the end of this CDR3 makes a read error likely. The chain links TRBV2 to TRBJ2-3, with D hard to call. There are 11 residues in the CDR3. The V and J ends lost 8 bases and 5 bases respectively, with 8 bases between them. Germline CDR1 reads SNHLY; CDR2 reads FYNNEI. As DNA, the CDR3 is TGTGCCAGCGGTTTCGAAGATACGCAGTATGTT. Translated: CASGFEDTQYV.